A single sample is the source of the 5 T cell receptor beta chains below, sequenced in a study of cytomegalovirus exposure and HLA in healthy donors listed by TCRdb under 2017. Library construction relied on the immunoSEQ multiplex PCR assay. For the multiplex PCR, a mixture combining 60 forward primers for TCR Vbeta segments and 13 reverse primers for TCR Jbeta segments was used. What TCRdb holds here is the immuneACCESS table cut down to in-frame rearrangements. Part of the clones is not present; checked against another copy, under half of the missing clones reflect an unresolved V gene, and the others are unexplained. This sample comprises 80,000 or so clones, around 60% of them detected only once. Of the sample, approximately 4% falls within the top ten clones. Sequencing used PBMCs. These receptor sequences come from a male donor in good health and CMV-seropositive.

The chain carries TRBV5-4 and TRBJ1-4; a weak D match, TRBD1 (5 bases). Germline CDR1 is SGHNT and CDR2 is YYREEE (reference sequence). Trimming stripped 3 bases from V and 0 bases from J, with 18 bases between. This CDR3 region has 18 residues. CDR3 region: CASSSTGHLLATNEKLFF. The CDR3 coding sequence is TGTGCCAGCAGCTCTACAGGACACCTACTCGCAACTAATGAAAAACTGTTTTTT.

This chain links TRBV5-1 with TRBJ1-2, with 12 nucleotides matching TRBD1. CDR3 length: 16 residues. Per germline, CDR1 SGHRS and CDR2 YFSETQ. V trimming: 4 bases; J trimming: 7 bases; junction bases outside the gene matches: 11. The CDR3, as DNA: TGCGCCAGCAGCGCCGAACCGGGACAGGGGGCAGGTGGCTACACCTTC. Its protein product is CASSAEPGQGAGGYTF.

The genes are TRBV28 and TRBJ2-5; no reliable D call. Trimming took 3 bases from V and 3 from J, leaving 11 bases between them. The CDR3 has 14 residues. The V gene's germline CDR1 is MDHEN and CDR2 SYDVKM. The CDR3 is CASSFSGRKETQYF. CDR3 nucleotide sequence: TGTGCCAGCAGTTTTAGTGGGCGAAAAGAGACCCAGTACTTC.

V usage is TRBV19 and J usage is TRBJ1-2; 10 nucleotides line up with TRBD1. The CDR3 has 15 amino acids. The germline CDR1 and CDR2 sequences are LNHDA and SQIVND (reference sequence). The V segment lost 9 bases and the J segment 4 bases; nucleotides outside the gene matches: 11. CDR3 nucleotide sequence: TGTGCCAGCTTCCGGGACAGGGGTGGAGGCTATGGCTACACCTTC. Its translation is CASFRDRGGGYGYTF. The full variable domain, with the rest looked up from reference TRBV19 and TRBJ1-2, is DGGITQSPKYLFRKEGQNVTLSCEQNLNHDAMYWYRQDPGQGLRLIYYSQIVNDFQKGDIAEGYSVSREKKESFPLTVTSAQKNPTAFYLCASFRDRGGGYGYTFGSGTRLTVV.

This rearrangement joins TRBV10-3 to TRBJ1-2; TRBD1 matches at 8 bases. The V segment lost 7 bases and the J segment 4 bases; nucleotides outside the gene matches: 8. Germline V lookup: CDR1 ENHRY, CDR2 SYGVKD. This CDR3 contains 14 residues. In nucleotides, the CDR3 is TGTGCCATCAACGTCGGACAGGGAGTCTATGGCTACACCTTC. Translated: CAINVGQGVYGYTF.